The sample holds one count of the clone carrying this T cell receptor beta chain. The treatment: about 20 received Ad26.COV2.S at low or high dose, single or two shots; several received placebo; per-sample allocation not given. Sampling was done on day 63 after the first vaccine or placebo injection. CDR1 is SGHRS and CDR2 is YFSETQ in the germline V gene. The CDR3 is made up of 15 amino acids. Trimming cost V 4 bases and J 0 bases; bases outside gene matches: 3. The data were obtained in a study of Ad26.COV2.S vaccination and SARS-CoV-2 variants. Here immunoSEQ multiplex PCR was the method, and the copy in TCRdb shows in-frame clones only, minus some. The sample has roughly 350,000 clones, around 89% seen once.

The sequencing used peripheral blood, collected in a trial of Ad26.COV2.S vaccine versus placebo. The receptor was derived from a person between 18 and 59 years old who received the Ad26.COV2.S COVID-19 vaccine or a placebo. The genes are TRBV5-1 and TRBJ2-2; 7 positions agree with TRBD1. The CDR3 sequence is CASSAQGANTGELFF. The CDR3, as DNA: TGCGCCAGCAGCGCGCAGGGGGCGAACACCGGGGAGCTGTTTTTT.